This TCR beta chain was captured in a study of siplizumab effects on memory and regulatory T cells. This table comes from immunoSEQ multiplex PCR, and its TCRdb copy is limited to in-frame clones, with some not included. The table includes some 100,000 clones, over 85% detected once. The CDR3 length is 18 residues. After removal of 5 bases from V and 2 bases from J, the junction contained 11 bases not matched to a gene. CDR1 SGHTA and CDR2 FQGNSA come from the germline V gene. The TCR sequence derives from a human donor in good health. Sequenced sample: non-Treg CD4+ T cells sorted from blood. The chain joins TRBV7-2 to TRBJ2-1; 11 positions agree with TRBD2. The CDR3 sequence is CASSPISLAGGPYNEQFF. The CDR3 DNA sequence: TGTGCCAGCAGCCCAATCTCTTTAGCGGGGGGGCCCTACAATGAGCAGTTCTTC. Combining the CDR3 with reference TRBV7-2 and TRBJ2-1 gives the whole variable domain GAGVSQSPSNKVTEKGKDVELRCDPISGHTALYWYRQSLGQGLEFLIYFQGNSAPDKSGLPSDRFSAERTGGSVSTLTIQRTQQEDSAVYLCASSPISLAGGPYNEQFFGPGTRLTVL.